One sample yielded the 18 T cell receptor beta chains listed below, sequenced in a study of T cells in Graves' hyperthyroidism and ophthalmopathy. It was RNA transcripts that yielded the amplified TCR beta CDR3 regions. RT-PCR in the first round (using the HTBI primer set) targeted the TCR CDR3. TCRdb re-analysed the multiplex PCR reads in MiXCR, keeping a single row per CDR3 protein. The sample comprises approximately 320,000 distinct CDR3 sequences, around a sixth of which are singletons, and around 35% rests with the top ten. The material sequenced was blood. These receptors were obtained from a man in his thirties or forties with Graves' hyperthyroidism.

The chain combines TRBV7-3 with TRBJ2-2, with D perhaps matching TRBD1 (6 bases). This CDR3 has 14 residues. The germline V and J ends were trimmed by 4 bases and 0 bases, with 6 bases remaining between them. In germline, CDR1 is SGHTA, CDR2 FQGTGA. The CDR3 bases are TGTGCCAGCAGCTGGACAGCGAACACCGGGGAGCTGTTTTTT. As protein: CASSWTANTGELFF. The variable domain in full, completed from reference TRBV7-3 and TRBJ2-2, reads GAGVSQTPSNKVTEKGKYVELRCDPISGHTALYWYRQSLGQGPEFLIYFQGTGAADDSGLPNDRFFAVRPEGSVSTLKIQRTERGDSAVYLCASSWTANTGELFFGEGSRLTVL.

With regard to this clonotype: Relative to the germline gene, one junction end is altered; a read error may explain this. This chain uses TRBV5-1 with TRBJ2-3; D perhaps matches TRBD2 (5 bases). CDR3 length: 14 amino acids. CDR1 and CDR2 (germline): SGHRS, YFSETQ. The CDR3 protein is CTSSLVPGTDTQYF. As DNA, the CDR3 is TGCACCAGCAGCTTGGTTCCGGGAACAGATACGCAGTATTTT.

This clonotype was seen more than once but under ten times. The chain couples TRBV12-3 or TRBV12-4 to TRBJ2-7; 8 nucleotides agree with TRBD2. The CDR3 length is 17 residues. Germline trimming cut 3 bases from V and 0 bases from J; bases unmatched to any gene: 10. The DNA of the CDR3 is TGTGCCAGCAGTTTTGGGGCTAGCGGGTACAACTCCTACGAGCAGTACTTC. This gives the protein CASSFGASGYNSYEQYF.

This clonotype was detected ten times or more. V gene TRBV6-1 combines with J gene TRBJ2-4, with D tentatively TRBD2 (6 bases). V lost 7 bases and J 2 bases, leaving 18 bases between the germline ends. Per germline, CDR1 MNHNS and CDR2 SASEGT. The CDR3 has 16 residues. The CDR3 is CASTKDYRASKNIQYF. In DNA, the CDR3 is TGTGCCAGCACCAAGGACTATCGTGCGTCCAAAAACATTCAGTACTTC.

The CDR3 DNA follows: TGTGCCAGCAGCCAAGATTGGGTTAGGTCCACTGAAGCTTTCTTT. Its protein is CASSQDWVRSTEAFF. The chain joins TRBV3-1 to TRBJ1-1; D unresolved. The CDR3 sequence is 15 residues long. The V end lost 0 bases, the J end lost 4 bases, and 12 bases lay between the germline ends. Germline V gene data show CDR1 as LGHDT and CDR2 as YNNKEL (reference sequence).

This clonotype was counted many times. V and J are TRBV7-3 and TRBJ2-3, with no clear D. Germline V gene data show CDR1 as SGHTA and CDR2 as FQGTGA. V was trimmed by 3 bases and J by 0 bases, leaving 7 bases between them. This CDR3 spans 14 amino acids. The CDR3 here is CASSFRSSTDTQYF. The CDR3 DNA is TGTGCCAGCAGCTTCCGGTCTAGCACAGATACGCAGTATTTT.

This clonotype occurred many times. V is TRBV3-1 and J is TRBJ2-7; D is uncertain. The CDR3 runs 13 residues. The V and J ends lost 0 bases and 5 bases respectively, with 8 bases between them. Germline V lookup: CDR1 LGHDT, CDR2 YNNKEL (reference sequence). The CDR3 region is CASSQDGRDEQYF. In DNA, the CDR3 is TGTGCCAGCAGCCAAGATGGAAGGGACGAGCAGTACTTC.

This clonotype came up a few times. The rearrangement joins TRBV7-9 to TRBJ2-1, with 8 bases that match TRBD2. CDR1 and CDR2 (germline): SEHNR, FQNEAQ (reference sequence). J gave up 3 bases and V 2 bases, and 6 bases lay outside the gene matches. CDR3 length: 16 amino acids. The chain's CDR3 is CASSLTSGTIYNEQFF. CDR3 bases: TGTGCCAGCAGCTTAACTAGCGGAACCATCTACAATGAGCAGTTCTTC.

In its sample, this clonotype was seen many times. The genes are TRBV6-1 and TRBJ2-2; 7 bases match TRBD1. Looked up from germline, CDR1 is MNHNS and CDR2 is SASEGT. The CDR3 runs to 15 residues. J gave up 4 bases and V 1 base, and 3 bases lay outside the gene matches. The CDR3 spells CASSEERGPTGELFF. The CDR3 bases are TGTGCCAGCAGTGAAGAAAGGGGGCCCACCGGGGAGCTGTTTTTT.

This clonotype was recorded at least ten times. The chain couples TRBV6-5 to TRBJ1-2, with 10 bases that match TRBD1. The trim removed 0 bases at V and 8 bases at J, leaving 6 bases unmatched. The germline V gene has CDR1 MNHEY and CDR2 SVGAGI. The CDR3 loop spans 15 amino acids. The CDR3 sequence: CASSYSRQGARGYTF. The CDR3, as DNA: TGTGCCAGCAGTTACTCCAGACAGGGGGCAAGGGGCTACACCTTC.

This clonotype was detected ten times or more. The V and J genes are TRBV6-1 and TRBJ2-7; 7 positions match TRBD2. The V gene's germline CDR1 is MNHNS and CDR2 SASEGT. V was pared by 5 bases and J by 6 bases, with 7 bases of the junction left unmatched. The length of the CDR3 is 13 residues. CDR3 sequence reads: CASSPGGVGEQYF. The CDR3 coding sequence is TGTGCCAGCAGTCCTGGGGGGGTAGGCGAGCAGTACTTC.

In its sample, this clonotype was seen many times. The V gene is TRBV27, the J gene TRBJ2-3; D is unclear. The ends were cut back, 5 bases at V and 2 bases at J, with 17 bases in the middle. CDR1 MNHEY and CDR2 SMNVEV come from the germline V gene (reference sequence). The CDR3 loop spans 16 amino acids. CDR3 protein: CASSRKSLHTTDTQYF. The CDR3 coding sequence is TGTGCCAGCAGTAGGAAGTCGCTCCACACCACAGATACGCAGTATTTT.

Of note for this clonotype: Just one base apart from a much larger clone, this may be a read error. The rearrangement joins TRBV10-3 to TRBJ2-5; D is perhaps TRBD1 (5 bases). Germline V gene data show CDR1 as ENHRY and CDR2 as SYGVKD. The length of the CDR3 is 14 residues. The CDR3 nucleotides read TGTGCCATCAGTGAGTCAAGGGGCCAAGGGACCCAGTACTTC. This gives the protein CAISESRGQGTQYF.

This rearrangement joins TRBV11-2 to TRBJ2-7, with D possibly TRBD2 on 6 matching bases. V lost 2 bases and J 6 bases, leaving 17 bases between the germline ends. Germline V gene sequence: CDR1 SGHAT, CDR2 FQNNGV. The CDR3 has 15 residues. The CDR3 spells CASSLRFGGAPEQYF. The CDR3 DNA follows: TGTGCCAGCAGCTTAAGGTTCGGCGGGGCCCCCGAGCAGTACTTC. The full variable domain, its missing parts supplied by reference TRBV11-2 and TRBJ2-7, is EAGVAQSPRYKIIEKRQSVAFWCNPISGHATLYWYQQILGQGPKLLIQFQNNGVVDDSQLPKDRFSAERLKGVDSTLKIQPAKLEDSAVYLCASSLRFGGAPEQYFGPGTRLTVT.

This clonotype was recorded at least ten times. V is TRBV2 and J is TRBJ1-4; TRBD1 matches 7 bases. Germline V gives CDR1 SNHLY, CDR2 FYNNEI. The length of the CDR3 is 14 residues. V trimming: 8 bases; J trimming: 8 bases; junction bases outside the gene matches: 11. CDR3 in amino acids: CASDIQGSGEKLFF. CDR3 in DNA: TGTGCCAGCGATATACAGGGGTCTGGAGAAAAACTGTTTTTT.

This clonotype appeared a few times. The CDR3 DNA sequence: TGTGCCAGCAGCTCCCGGGGCGACACAGATACGCAGTATTTT. Translated, it gives CASSSRGDTDTQYF. The chain links TRBV7-9 to TRBJ2-3; D tentatively fits TRBD1 or TRBD2 (5 bases each). This CDR3 spans 14 amino acids. Germline values: CDR1 SEHNR, CDR2 FQNEAQ (reference sequence). Trimming removed 4 bases at V and 2 bases at J, with 10 bases between.

A few counts support this clonotype. Compared with germline, one end of the junction differs, possibly owing to a read error. The J gene is TRBJ2-3, the V gene TRBV7-8, with D possibly being TRBD1 (6 bases). The CDR3 extends over 15 amino acids. Germline V gene sequence: CDR1 SGHVS, CDR2 FQNEAQ. The CDR3 is CASSLPRTKTGTQYF. Written as DNA, the CDR3 is TGTGCCAGCAGCTTACCCCGGACAAAGACAGGTACGCAGTATTTT.

The chain combines TRBV5-1 with TRBJ1-1; D is possibly TRBD1 (6 bases). Germline CDR1 is SGHRS and CDR2 is YFSETQ. V shed 2 bases and J shed 2 bases, with 10 bases lying between them. This CDR3 is 14 amino acids long. As DNA, the CDR3 is TGCGCCAGCAGCTTCAGGGGAGTAAACACTGAAGCTTTCTTT. Its translation: CASSFRGVNTEAFF. Filled out from reference TRBV5-1 and TRBJ1-1, the complete variable domain reads KAGVTQTPRYLIKTRGQQVTLSCSPISGHRSVSWYQQTPGQGLQFLFEYFSETQRNKGNFPGRFSGRQFSNSRSEMNVSTLELGDSALYLCASSFRGVNTEAFFGQGTRLTVV.